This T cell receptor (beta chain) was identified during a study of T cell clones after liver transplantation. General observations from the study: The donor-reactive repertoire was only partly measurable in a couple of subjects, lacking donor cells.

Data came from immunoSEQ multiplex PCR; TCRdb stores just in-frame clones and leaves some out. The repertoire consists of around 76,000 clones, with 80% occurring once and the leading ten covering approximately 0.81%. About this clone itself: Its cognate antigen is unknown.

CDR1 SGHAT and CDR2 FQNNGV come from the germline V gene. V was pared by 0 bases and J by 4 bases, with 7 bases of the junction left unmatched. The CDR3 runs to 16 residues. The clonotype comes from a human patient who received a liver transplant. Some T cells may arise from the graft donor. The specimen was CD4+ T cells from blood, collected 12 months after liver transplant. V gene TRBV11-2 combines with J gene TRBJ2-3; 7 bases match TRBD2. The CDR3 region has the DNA TGTGCCAGCAGCTTAGAGGGAGCGGGAAAGTCAGATACGCAGTATTTT. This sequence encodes CASSLEGAGKSDTQYF.